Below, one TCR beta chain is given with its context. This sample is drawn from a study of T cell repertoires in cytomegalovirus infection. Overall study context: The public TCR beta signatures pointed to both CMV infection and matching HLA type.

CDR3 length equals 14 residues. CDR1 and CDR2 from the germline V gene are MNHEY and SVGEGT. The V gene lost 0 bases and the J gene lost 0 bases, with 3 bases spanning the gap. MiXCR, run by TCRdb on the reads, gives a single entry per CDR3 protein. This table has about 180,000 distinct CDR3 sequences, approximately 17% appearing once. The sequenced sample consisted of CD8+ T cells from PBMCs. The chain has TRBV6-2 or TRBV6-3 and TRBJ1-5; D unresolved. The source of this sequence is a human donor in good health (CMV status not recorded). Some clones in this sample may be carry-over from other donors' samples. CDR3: CASSYSNSNQPQHF. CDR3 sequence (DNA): TGTGCCAGCAGTTACTCGAATAGCAATCAGCCCCAGCATTTT.